This T cell receptor beta chain is from a study of a mutant IDH1 vaccine in newly diagnosed glioma. Across the study: Earlier treatment was radiotherapy, temozolomide, or both, with most getting both. Visit V12 was at week 35; visit V13 was at week 47.

Trimming removed 3 bases from V and 5 bases from J, with 16 bases in between. The CDR3 covers 15 residues. Germline loops: CDR1 SGHRS, CDR2 YFSETQ. This clone appeared a few times. What it binds is unknown. The protocol was immunoSEQ multiplex PCR, while the TCRdb copy is restricted to in-frame clones and leaves out a portion. The sample contains tens of thousands of clones, about 82% of which appear only once. Time point in this sample: week 35, safety follow-up. Every vaccine dose comprised 300 ug of mutant IDH1 20-mer peptide plus topical imiquimod. There were eight vaccinations for patients, given in weeks 1, 3, 5, 7, 11, 15, 19 and 23.

The source material was PBMCs, sampled from a glioma patient whose treatment included an IDH1 peptide vaccine. The source of this sequence is a man in his forties with glioma. Some clones in this sample may be carry-over from other donors' samples. The rearrangement joins TRBV5-1 to TRBJ2-3, with D tentatively TRBD2 (7 bases). CDR3 residues: CASSSFRGAEDTQYF. Here the CDR3 DNA reads TGCGCCAGCAGCTCCTTCCGGGGGGCGGAAGATACGCAGTATTTT.